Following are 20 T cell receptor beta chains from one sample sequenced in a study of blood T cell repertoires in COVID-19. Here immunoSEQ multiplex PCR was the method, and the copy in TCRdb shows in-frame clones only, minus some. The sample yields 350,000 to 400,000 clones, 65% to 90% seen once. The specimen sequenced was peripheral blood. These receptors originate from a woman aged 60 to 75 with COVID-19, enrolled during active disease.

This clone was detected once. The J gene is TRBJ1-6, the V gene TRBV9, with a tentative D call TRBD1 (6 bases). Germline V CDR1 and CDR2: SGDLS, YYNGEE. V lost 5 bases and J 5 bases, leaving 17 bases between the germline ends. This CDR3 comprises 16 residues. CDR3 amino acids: CASRATGNPDNSPLHF. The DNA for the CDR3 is TGTGCCAGCAGAGCCACAGGGAACCCGGATAATTCACCCCTCCACTTT.

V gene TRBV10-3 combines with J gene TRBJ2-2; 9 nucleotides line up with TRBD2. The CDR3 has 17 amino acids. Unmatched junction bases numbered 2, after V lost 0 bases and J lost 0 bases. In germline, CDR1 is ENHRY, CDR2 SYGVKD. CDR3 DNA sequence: TGTGCCATCAGTGAGTCGCTAGCGGGGACGAACACCGGGGAGCTGTTTTTT. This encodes CAISESLAGTNTGELFF.

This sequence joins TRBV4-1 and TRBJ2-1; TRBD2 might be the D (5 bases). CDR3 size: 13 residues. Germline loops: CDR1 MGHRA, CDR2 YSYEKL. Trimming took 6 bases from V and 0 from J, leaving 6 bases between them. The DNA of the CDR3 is TGCGCCAGCAGGGCGGGCTCCTACAATGAGCAGTTCTTC. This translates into CASRAGSYNEQFF.

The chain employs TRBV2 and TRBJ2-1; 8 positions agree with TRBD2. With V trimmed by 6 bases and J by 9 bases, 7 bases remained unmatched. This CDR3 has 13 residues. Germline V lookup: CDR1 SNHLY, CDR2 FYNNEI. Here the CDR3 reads CASSPQGTSEQFF. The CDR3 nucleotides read TGTGCCAGCAGCCCCCAAGGGACTAGTGAGCAGTTCTTC. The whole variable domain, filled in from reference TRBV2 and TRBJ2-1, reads EPEVTQTPSHQVTQMGQEVILRCVPISNHLYFYWYRQILGQKVEFLVSFYNNEISEKSEIFDDQFSVERPDGSNFTLKIRSTKLEDSAMYFCASSPQGTSEQFFGPGTRLTVL.

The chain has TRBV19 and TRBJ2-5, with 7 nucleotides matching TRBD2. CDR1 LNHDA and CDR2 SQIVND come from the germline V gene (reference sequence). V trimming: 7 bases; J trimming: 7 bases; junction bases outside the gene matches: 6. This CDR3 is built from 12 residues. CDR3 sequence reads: CASMGGGATQYF. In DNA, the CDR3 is TGTGCCAGTATGGGGGGAGGGGCGACCCAGTACTTC.

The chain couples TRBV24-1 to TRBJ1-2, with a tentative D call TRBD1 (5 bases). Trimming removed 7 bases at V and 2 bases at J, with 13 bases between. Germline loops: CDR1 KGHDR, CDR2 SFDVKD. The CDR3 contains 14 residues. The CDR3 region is CATRQGPRNYGYTF. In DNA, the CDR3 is TGTGCCACCAGGCAGGGTCCCCGGAACTATGGCTACACCTTC.

The CDR3 coding sequence is TGTGCCATCAGTTCCAGGGGCGCGAGCACTGAAGCTTTCTTT. Amino acid sequence: CAISSRGASTEAFF. The chain couples TRBV10-3 to TRBJ1-1; D is perhaps TRBD1 (6 bases). Trimming shortened V by 5 bases and J by 4 bases, and 14 bases separated the two germline ends. The CDR3 covers 14 residues. CDR1 is ENHRY, CDR2 SYGVKD, per germline.

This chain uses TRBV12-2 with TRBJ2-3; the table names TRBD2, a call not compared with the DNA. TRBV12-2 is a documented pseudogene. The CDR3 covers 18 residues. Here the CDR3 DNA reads TGTGCAAGTCGCCCCCGGACTAGCGGGGGGGATAGCACAGATACGCAGTATTTT. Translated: CASRPRTSGGDSTDTQYF.

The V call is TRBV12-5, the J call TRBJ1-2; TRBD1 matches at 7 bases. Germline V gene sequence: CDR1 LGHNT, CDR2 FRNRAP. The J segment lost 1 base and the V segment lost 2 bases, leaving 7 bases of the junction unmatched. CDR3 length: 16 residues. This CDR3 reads CASGLLDRLYNYGYTF. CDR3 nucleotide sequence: TGTGCTAGTGGTTTGTTGGACAGGCTTTATAACTATGGCTACACCTTC.

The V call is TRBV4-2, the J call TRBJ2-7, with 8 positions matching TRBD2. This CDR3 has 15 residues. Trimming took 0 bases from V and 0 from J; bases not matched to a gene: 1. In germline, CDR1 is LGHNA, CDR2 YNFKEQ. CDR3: CASSQDSGGSYEQYF. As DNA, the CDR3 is TGTGCCAGCAGCCAAGACAGCGGGGGCTCCTACGAGCAGTACTTC.

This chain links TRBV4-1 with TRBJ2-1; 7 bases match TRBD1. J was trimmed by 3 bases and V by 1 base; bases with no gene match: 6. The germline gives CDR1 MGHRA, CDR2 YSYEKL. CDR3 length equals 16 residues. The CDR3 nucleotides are TGCGCCAGCAGCCAAGGGCGAGGGGGCTTCTACAATGAGCAGTTCTTC. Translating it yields CASSQGRGGFYNEQFF.

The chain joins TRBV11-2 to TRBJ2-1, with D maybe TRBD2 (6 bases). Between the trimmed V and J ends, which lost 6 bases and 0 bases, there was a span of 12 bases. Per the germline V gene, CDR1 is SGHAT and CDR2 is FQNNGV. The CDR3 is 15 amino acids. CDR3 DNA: TGTGCCAGCAGGGTTGGGGGGAGCTCCTACAATGAGCAGTTCTTC. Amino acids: CASRVGGSSYNEQFF.

CDR3 loop: CASSRDRDYPNEKLFF. The CDR3 DNA reads as TGTGCCAGCAGCCGGGACAGGGATTATCCTAATGAAAAACTGTTTTTT. The rearrangement uses TRBV2 and TRBJ1-4; 9 bases are shared with TRBD1. Germline V lookup: CDR1 SNHLY, CDR2 FYNNEI. The CDR3 spans 16 residues. V lost 6 bases and J lost 3; bases outside the gene matches: 8.

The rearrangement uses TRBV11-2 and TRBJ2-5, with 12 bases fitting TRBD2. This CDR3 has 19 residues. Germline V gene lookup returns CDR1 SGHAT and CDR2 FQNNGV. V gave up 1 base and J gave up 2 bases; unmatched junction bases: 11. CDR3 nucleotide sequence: TGTGCCAGCAGCTTAGGAGGGCTAGCGGGGGGGCCGCGGCAAGAGACCCAGTACTTC. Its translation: CASSLGGLAGGPRQETQYF.

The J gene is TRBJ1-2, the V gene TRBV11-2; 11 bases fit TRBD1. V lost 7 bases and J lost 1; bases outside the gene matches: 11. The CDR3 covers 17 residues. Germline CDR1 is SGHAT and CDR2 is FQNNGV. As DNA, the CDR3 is TGTGCCAGCACCAGGGGGGCCGGGACAGGGGGTAACTATGGCTACACCTTC. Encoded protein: CASTRGAGTGGNYGYTF. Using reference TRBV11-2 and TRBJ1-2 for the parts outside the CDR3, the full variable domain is EAGVAQSPRYKIIEKRQSVAFWCNPISGHATLYWYQQILGQGPKLLIQFQNNGVVDDSQLPKDRFSAERLKGVDSTLKIQPAKLEDSAVYLCASTRGAGTGGNYGYTFGSGTRLTVV.

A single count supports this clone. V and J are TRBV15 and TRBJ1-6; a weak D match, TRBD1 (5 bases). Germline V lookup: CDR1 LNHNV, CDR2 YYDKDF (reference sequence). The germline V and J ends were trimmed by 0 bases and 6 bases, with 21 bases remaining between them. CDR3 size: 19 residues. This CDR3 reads CATSRDRVGETRPNSPLHF. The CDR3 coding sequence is TGTGCCACCAGCAGAGACAGGGTAGGCGAAACACGACCTAATTCACCCCTCCACTTT.

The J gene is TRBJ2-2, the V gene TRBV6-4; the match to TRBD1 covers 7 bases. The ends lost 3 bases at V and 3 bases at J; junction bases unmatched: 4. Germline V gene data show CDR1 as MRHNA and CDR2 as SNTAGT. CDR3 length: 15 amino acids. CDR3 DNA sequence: TGTGCCAGCAGTGAATTTGACAGGGACACCGGGGAGCTGTTTTTT. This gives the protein CASSEFDRDTGELFF.

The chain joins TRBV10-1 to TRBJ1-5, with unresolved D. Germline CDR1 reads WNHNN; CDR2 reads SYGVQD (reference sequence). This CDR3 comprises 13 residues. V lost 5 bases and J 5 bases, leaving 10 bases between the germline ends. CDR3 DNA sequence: TGCGCCAGCAGTTTGAAAACTGATCAGCCCCAGCATTTT. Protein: CASSLKTDQPQHF.

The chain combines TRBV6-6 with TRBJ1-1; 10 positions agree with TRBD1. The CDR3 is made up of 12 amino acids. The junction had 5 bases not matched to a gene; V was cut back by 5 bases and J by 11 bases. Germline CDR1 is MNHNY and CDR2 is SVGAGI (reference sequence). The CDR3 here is CASSTPGQGAFF. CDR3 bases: TGTGCCAGCAGTACCCCGGGACAGGGGGCTTTCTTT.

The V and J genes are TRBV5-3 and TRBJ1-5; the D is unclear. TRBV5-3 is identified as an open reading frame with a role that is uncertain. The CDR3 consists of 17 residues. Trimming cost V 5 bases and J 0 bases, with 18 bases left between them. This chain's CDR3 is CARREAWYGVSNQPQHF. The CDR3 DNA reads TGTGCCAGAAGGGAGGCTTGGTACGGGGTTAGCAATCAGCCCCAGCATTTT.